This note documents a single T cell receptor beta chain sequence. Its antigen remains unidentified. One base away there is no much larger clone; base qualities are not given. One collaborating source in Seattle enrolled patients during active infection and followed them longitudinally through the course of disease. Whole blood was collected in K2EDTA tubes by collaborating institutions according to the institutions' own protocols. For TCRbeta analysis, collaborators shipped samples in one of three forms: frozen whole blood, isolated PBMCs, or DNA extracted from either of those sample types. The data belong to a study of blood T cell repertoires in COVID-19 (dated by TCRdb to the early 2020s). Study-wide context: Samples covering the acute and convalescent phases of COVID-19 were provided by collaborators in the United States, Italy and Spain. Sample metadata almost always included a de-identified subject ID, COVID-19 status, age in years and sex. The prospective study material was composed of cDNA or gDNA derived from T cells, B-cell-depleted T cells, or PBMCs. Where HLA class I and class II types were available, the types were taken from metadata supplied by the sample provider, not from assay-based typing. A freely available public database, intended as a resource for researchers studying the immune response to SARS-CoV-2, is where the repertoires were released. The dataset comprised deeply sampled blood TCRbeta repertoires from subjects exposed to, actively infected with, or recovered from COVID-19. The samples were drawn from two sources: the first 160 participants of the ongoing ImmuneRACE study, and approximately 1,300 subjects contributed by 6 global collaborators. General findings and caveats noted by the study authors: The amount of clinical and demographic metadata varied by source and participant and was provided uncurated.

CDR1 and CDR2 are read off the germline V gene as KGHDR and SFDVKD. The CDR3 starts with the cysteine, ends with the phenylalanine, and has 14 residues. Solely the CDR3 DNA is kept, with 42 bases framed from the first base. V is trimmed back by 6 bases and J by 3 bases, and the junction contains 6 bases that no gene match accounts for. TCRbeta CDR3 regions were amplified from genomic DNA by means of the immunoSEQ Assay, a bias-controlled multiplex PCR. Regarding the original processing steps: The number of nucleated cells in each sample was estimated from the amplification of reference gene primers within the assay. Sequence reads were collapsed and filtered to measure the absolute abundance of every unique TCRbeta CDR3 rearrangement. For each sample, productive Simpson clonality was calculated as the square root of Simpson's diversity index over productive rearrangements. TCRdb mirrors the immuneACCESS table, restricted to in-frame sequences. Some clones are absent from its copies; in checked studies, under half trace to an unresolved V gene, and the reason for the others is unknown. That table gives V, J and clone size, and the DNA gave D and trimming. The sample has under 150,000 clones on record, around 85% of them singletons. The ten biggest clones cover 5.5% of the sample.

The sequenced material came from peripheral blood. The TCR sequence derives from a woman aged 55-69 years with COVID-19, enrolled during active disease. The rearranged segments are TRBV24-1 and TRBJ1-2; 7 junctional bases match TRBD1. CDR3 protein: CATSRQGVYYGYTF. The bases read TGTGCCACCAGTCGGCAGGGGGTCTACTATGGCTACACCTTC.